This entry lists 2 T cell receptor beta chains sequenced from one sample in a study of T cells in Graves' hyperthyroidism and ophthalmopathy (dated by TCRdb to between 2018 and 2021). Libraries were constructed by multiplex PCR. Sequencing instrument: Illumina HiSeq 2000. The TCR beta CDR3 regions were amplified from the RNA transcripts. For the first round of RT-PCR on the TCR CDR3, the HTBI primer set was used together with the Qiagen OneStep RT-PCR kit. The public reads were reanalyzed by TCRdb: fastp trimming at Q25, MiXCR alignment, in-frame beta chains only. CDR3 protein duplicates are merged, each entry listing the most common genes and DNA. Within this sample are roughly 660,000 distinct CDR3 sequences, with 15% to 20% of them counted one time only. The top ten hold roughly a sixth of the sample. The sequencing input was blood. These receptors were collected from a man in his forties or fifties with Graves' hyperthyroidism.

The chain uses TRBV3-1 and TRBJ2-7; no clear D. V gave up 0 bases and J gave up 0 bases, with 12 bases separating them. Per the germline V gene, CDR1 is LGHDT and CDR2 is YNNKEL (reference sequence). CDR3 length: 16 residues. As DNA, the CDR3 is TGTGCCAGCAGCCAAGACGGCGAACTACTCTCCTACGAGCAGTACTTC. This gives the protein CASSQDGELLSYEQYF.

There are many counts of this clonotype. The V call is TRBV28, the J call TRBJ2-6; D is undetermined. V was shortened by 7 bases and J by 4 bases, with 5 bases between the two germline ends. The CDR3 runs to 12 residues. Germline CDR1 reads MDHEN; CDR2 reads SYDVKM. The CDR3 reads CASTYGANVLTF. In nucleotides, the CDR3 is TGTGCCAGCACGTACGGGGCCAACGTCCTGACTTTC.